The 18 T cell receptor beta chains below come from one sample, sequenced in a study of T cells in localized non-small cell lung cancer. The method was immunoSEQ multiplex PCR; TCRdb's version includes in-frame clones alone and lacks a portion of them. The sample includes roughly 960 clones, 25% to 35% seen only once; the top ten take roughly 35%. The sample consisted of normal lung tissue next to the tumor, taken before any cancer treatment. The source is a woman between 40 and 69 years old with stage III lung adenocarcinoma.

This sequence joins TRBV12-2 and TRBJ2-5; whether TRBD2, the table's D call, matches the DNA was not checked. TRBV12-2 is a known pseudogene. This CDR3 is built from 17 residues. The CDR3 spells CASRLAGTSGSGETQYF. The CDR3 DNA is TGTGCAAGTCGCTTAGCGGGGACTAGCGGGAGTGGGGAGACCCAGTACTTC.

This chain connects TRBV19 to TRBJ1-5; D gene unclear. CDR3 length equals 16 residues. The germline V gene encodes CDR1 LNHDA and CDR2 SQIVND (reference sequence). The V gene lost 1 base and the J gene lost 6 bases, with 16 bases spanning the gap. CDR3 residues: CASSIGLGRVVQPQHF. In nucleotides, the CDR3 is TGTGCCAGTAGTATAGGCCTCGGAAGGGTCGTTCAGCCCCAGCATTTT. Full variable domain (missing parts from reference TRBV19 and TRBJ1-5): DGGITQSPKYLFRKEGQNVTLSCEQNLNHDAMYWYRQDPGQGLRLIYYSQIVNDFQKGDIAEGYSVSREKKESFPLTVTSAQKNPTAFYLCASSIGLGRVVQPQHFGDGTRLSIL.

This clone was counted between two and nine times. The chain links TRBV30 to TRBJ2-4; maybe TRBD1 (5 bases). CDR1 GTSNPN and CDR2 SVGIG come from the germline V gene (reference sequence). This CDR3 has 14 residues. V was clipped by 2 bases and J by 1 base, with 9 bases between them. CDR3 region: CAWSTRQAKNIQYF. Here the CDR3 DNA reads TGTGCCTGGAGTACTCGACAGGCCAAAAACATTCAGTACTTC.

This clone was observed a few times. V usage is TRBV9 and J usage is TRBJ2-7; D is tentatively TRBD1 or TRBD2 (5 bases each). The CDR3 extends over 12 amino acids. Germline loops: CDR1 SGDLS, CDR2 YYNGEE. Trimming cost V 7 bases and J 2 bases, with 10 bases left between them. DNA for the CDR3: TGTGCCAGCGCCCAGGGAGCCTACGAGCAGTACTTC. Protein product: CASAQGAYEQYF.

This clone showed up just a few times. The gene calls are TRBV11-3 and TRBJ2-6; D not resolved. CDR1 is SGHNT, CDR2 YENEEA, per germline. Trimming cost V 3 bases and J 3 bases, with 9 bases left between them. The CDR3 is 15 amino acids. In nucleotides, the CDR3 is TGTGCCAGCAGCTTTCAGAATTTTGGGGCCAACGTCCTGACTTTC. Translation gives CASSFQNFGANVLTF.

The CDR3: CASSQVGALEETQYF. Here the CDR3 DNA reads TGTGCCAGCAGCCAAGTGGGGGCGCTAGAGGAGACCCAGTACTTC. This chain joins TRBV11-3 and TRBJ2-5; D might be TRBD1 (6 bases). The V gene's germline CDR1 is SGHNT and CDR2 YENEEA. The V end lost 5 bases, the J end lost 5 bases, and 18 bases lay between the germline ends. The CDR3 totals 15 residues.

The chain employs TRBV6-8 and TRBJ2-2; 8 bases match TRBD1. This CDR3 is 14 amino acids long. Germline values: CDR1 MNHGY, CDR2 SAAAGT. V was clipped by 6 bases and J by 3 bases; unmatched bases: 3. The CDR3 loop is CASSLGQDTGELFF. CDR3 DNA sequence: TGTGCCAGCAGCTTGGGACAGGACACCGGGGAGCTGTTTTTT.

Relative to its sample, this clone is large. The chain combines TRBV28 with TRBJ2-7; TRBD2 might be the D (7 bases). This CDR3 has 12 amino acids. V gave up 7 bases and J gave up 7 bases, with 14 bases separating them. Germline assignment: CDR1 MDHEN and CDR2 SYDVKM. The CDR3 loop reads CASTPGGLEQYF. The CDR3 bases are TGTGCCAGCACCCCCGGGGGGCTGGAGCAGTACTTC.

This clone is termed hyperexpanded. The CDR3 spells CASSSTLEGANYGYTF. The CDR3 region has the DNA TGTGCCAGCAGTTCCACGCTGGAGGGGGCGAACTATGGCTACACCTTC. The chain has TRBV28 and TRBJ1-2; 7 bases agree with TRBD1. Germline CDR1 MDHEN, CDR2 SYDVKM. V lost 4 bases to trimming and J lost 2 bases; unmatched junction nucleotides: 10. The CDR3 sequence is 16 residues long.

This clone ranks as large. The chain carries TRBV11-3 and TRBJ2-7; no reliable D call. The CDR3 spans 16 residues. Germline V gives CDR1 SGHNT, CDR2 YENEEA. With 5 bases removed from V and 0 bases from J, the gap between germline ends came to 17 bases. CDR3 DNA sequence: TGTGCCAGCAGCCCCACTTCTCAAATAAGCTCCTACGAGCAGTACTTC. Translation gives CASSPTSQISSYEQYF.

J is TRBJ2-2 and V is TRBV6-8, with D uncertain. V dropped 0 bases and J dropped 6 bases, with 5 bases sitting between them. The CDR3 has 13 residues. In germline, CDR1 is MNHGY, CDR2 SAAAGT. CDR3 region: CASSYSQAGELFF. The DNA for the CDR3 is TGTGCCAGCAGTTACTCGCAAGCCGGGGAGCTGTTTTTT.

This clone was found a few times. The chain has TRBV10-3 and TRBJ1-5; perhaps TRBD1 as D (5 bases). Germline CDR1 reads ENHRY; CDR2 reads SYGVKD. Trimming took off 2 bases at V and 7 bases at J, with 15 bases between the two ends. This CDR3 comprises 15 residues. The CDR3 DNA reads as TGTGCCATCAGTGAGGGATCCGGTACAGGCCAGCCCCAGCATTTT. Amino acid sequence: CAISEGSGTGQPQHF.

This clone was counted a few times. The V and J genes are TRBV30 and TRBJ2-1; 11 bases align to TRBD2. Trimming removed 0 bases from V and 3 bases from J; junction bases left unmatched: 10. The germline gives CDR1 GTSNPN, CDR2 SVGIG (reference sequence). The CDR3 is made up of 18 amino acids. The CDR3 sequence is CAWSVPRGLAGGYNEQFF. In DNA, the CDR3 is TGTGCCTGGAGTGTACCAAGAGGGCTAGCGGGGGGCTACAATGAGCAGTTCTTC.

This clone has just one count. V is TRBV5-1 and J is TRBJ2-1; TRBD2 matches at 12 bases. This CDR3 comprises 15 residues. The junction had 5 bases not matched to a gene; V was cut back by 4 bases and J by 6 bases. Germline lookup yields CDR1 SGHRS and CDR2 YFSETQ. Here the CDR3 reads CASSRASGGVNEQFF. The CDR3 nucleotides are TGCGCCAGCAGCCGGGCTAGCGGGGGGGTCAATGAGCAGTTCTTC. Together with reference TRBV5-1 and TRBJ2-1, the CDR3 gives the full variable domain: KAGVTQTPRYLIKTRGQQVTLSCSPISGHRSVSWYQQTPGQGLQFLFEYFSETQRNKGNFPGRFSGRQFSNSRSEMNVSTLELGDSALYLCASSRASGGVNEQFFGPGTRLTVL.

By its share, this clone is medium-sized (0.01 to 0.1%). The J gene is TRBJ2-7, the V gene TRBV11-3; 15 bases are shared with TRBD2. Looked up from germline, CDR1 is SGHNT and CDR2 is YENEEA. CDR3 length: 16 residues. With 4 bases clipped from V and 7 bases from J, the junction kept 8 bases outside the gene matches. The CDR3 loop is CASSSGLAGGLNEQYF. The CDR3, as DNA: TGTGCCAGCAGCTCCGGACTAGCGGGAGGGCTAAATGAGCAGTACTTC.

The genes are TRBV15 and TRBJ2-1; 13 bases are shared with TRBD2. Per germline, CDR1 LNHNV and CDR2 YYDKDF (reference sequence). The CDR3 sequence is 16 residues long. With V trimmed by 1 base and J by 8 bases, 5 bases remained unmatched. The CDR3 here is CATSRAWTSGSYEQFF. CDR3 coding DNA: TGTGCCACCAGCAGAGCTTGGACTAGCGGGAGCTATGAGCAGTTCTTC.

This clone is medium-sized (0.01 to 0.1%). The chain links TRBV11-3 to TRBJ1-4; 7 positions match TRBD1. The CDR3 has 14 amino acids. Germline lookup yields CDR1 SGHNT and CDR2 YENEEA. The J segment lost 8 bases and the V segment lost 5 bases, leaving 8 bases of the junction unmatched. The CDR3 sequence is CASSPQGRLEKLFF. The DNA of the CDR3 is TGTGCCAGCAGCCCACAGGGGAGGTTAGAAAAACTGTTTTTT.

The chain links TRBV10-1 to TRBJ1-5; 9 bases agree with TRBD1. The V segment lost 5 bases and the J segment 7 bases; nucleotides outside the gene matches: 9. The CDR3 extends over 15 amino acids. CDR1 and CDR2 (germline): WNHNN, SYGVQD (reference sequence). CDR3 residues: CASSYRGPFKQPQHF. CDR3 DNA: TGCGCCAGCAGTTACAGGGGGCCTTTTAAGCAGCCCCAGCATTTT.